The 27 T cell receptor beta chains below were found in one sample sequenced in a study of spatial heterogeneity in lung cancer. A single record per CDR3 protein comes from TCRdb applying MiXCR to the 5' RACE reads. The sample lists almost 75,000 distinct CDR3 sequences, approximately 12% occurring once. Time point of the sample: sample taken at primary tumor resection. No cells were sorted before sequencing. The whole RNA sequenced was extracted from tumor, nontumor lung or frozen PBMC. The sample here was PBMCs, taken at surgery. The receptors were gathered from a male donor with early-stage non-small cell lung cancer.

A few counts support this clonotype. The V call is TRBV12-3 or TRBV12-4, the J call TRBJ2-3; 10 bases agree with TRBD1. The CDR3 runs 14 residues. V shed 9 bases and J 5 bases; nucleotides not matched to a gene: 8. DNA for the CDR3: TGTGCCAGTAGCCGGGACAGGGGTGGAGATACGCAGTATTTT. Protein product: CASSRDRGGDTQYF.

This clonotype was detected only a few times. This chain joins TRBV10-3 and TRBJ1-2; D not resolved. V was pared by 2 bases and J by 5 bases, with 9 bases between. Per the germline V gene, CDR1 is ENHRY and CDR2 is SYGVKD. The CDR3 runs 13 residues. In nucleotides, the CDR3 is TGTGCCATCAGTGAGACTCTACAGTATGGCTACACCTTC. Its translation: CAISETLQYGYTF.

This clonotype appeared many times. The genes are TRBV20-1 and TRBJ1-1; D uncertain. Germline V gene sequence: CDR1 DFQATT, CDR2 SNEGSKA (reference sequence). With 0 bases removed from V and 8 bases from J, the gap between germline ends came to 10 bases. The CDR3 is 12 residues long. In DNA, the CDR3 is TGCAGTGCTAGAGATCATTTGTCAGAAGCTTTCTTT. Translated, it gives CSARDHLSEAFF.

This clonotype has ten or more counts. The chain joins TRBV29-1 to TRBJ2-7; weak D call: TRBD1 (6 bases). This CDR3 contains 11 residues. Germline CDR1 reads SQVTM; CDR2 reads ANQGSEA. V gave up 2 bases and J gave up 7 bases, with 9 bases separating them. The CDR3 DNA reads as TGCAGCGTTGAATACGGGACAGAGCAGTACTTC. Residues: CSVEYGTEQYF.

This clonotype was picked up many times. This chain joins TRBV10-3 and TRBJ2-5, with TRBD2 matching 9 bases. The germline CDR1 and CDR2 sequences are ENHRY and SYGVKD. The V segment lost 0 bases and the J segment 5 bases; nucleotides outside the gene matches: 4. The CDR3 sequence is 15 residues long. The CDR3 DNA reads TGTGCCATCAGTGAGTCCTGGACTAGCGTTGAGACCCAGTACTTC. Translation gives CAISESWTSVETQYF.

This clonotype showed up just a few times. The V and J genes are TRBV5-1 and TRBJ1-6; D is uncertain. Germline CDR1 and CDR2: SGHRS and YFSETQ. The length of the CDR3 is 14 residues. V dropped 0 bases and J dropped 5 bases, with 6 bases sitting between them. The CDR3 sequence: CASSLDSNNSPLHF. The CDR3 DNA reads TGCGCCAGCAGCTTGGACAGCAATAATTCACCCCTCCACTTT.

This clonotype was recorded a few times. This chain joins TRBV5-8 and TRBJ2-3; D gene uncertain. V lost 2 bases and J lost 2, with 6 bases in between. The CDR3 is made up of 13 amino acids. CDR1 is SGHTS and CDR2 is YDEGEE in the germline V gene. For the CDR3, the DNA is TGTGCCAGCAGCTTAATTCCCACAGATACGCAGTATTTT. Translating it yields CASSLIPTDTQYF. The full variable domain, with the rest looked up from reference TRBV5-8 and TRBJ2-3, is EAGVTQSPTHLIKTRGQQATLRCSPISGHTSVYWYQQALGLGLQFLLWYDEGEERNRGNFPPRFSGRQFPNYSSELNVNALELEDSALYLCASSLIPTDTQYFGPGTRLTVL.

This chain joins TRBV19 and TRBJ1-5, with D unclear. The CDR3 runs to 11 residues. The V gene's germline CDR1 is LNHDA and CDR2 SQIVND (reference sequence). V lost 3 bases to trimming and J lost 6 bases, with 3 bases between them. The CDR3 DNA reads as TGTGCCAGTAGTATTGGTCAGCCCCAGCATTTT. This codes for CASSIGQPQHF.

Ten or more counts support this clonotype. The V call is TRBV20-1, the J call TRBJ2-3, with 9 bases fitting TRBD2. Germline V gene lookup returns CDR1 DFQATT and CDR2 SNEGSKA (reference sequence). The ends lost 5 bases at V and 0 bases at J; junction bases unmatched: 9. CDR3 length: 16 residues. The CDR3 region is CSAFPLTSGSTDTQYF. Here the CDR3 DNA reads TGCAGTGCTTTCCCCCTCACTAGCGGGAGCACAGATACGCAGTATTTT.

Ten or more counts support this clonotype. The chain links TRBV7-6 to TRBJ1-2, with D uncertain. The CDR3 runs to 15 residues. Germline V lookup: CDR1 SGHVS, CDR2 FNYEAQ. Trimming took 5 bases from V and 2 from J, leaving 15 bases between them. In DNA, the CDR3 is TGTGCCAGCAGCGGTTTCAGGCGGGCCAACTATGGCTACACCTTC. It encodes CASSGFRRANYGYTF.

Comments on this clonotype: A much larger clonotype is one base distant, so this may be a read error. CDR3 sequence: CASNRQMGTDTQYF. The CDR3 DNA reads TGTGCCAGCAACCGCCAGATGGGCACAGATACGCAGTATTTT. The chain joins TRBV2 to TRBJ2-3; no clear D. Germline V gene data show CDR1 as SNHLY and CDR2 as FYNNEI. The germline V and J ends were trimmed by 7 bases and 1 base, with 12 bases remaining between them. CDR3 length: 14 amino acids.

This clonotype turned up a few times. The rearrangement links TRBV5-1 to TRBJ2-1; 8 nucleotides match TRBD1. V trimming: 2 bases; J trimming: 7 bases; junction bases outside the gene matches: 8. Germline V lookup: CDR1 SGHRS, CDR2 YFSETQ. This CDR3 contains 15 residues. CDR3 sequence (DNA): TGCGCCAGCAGCTTTAGCACAGGGGGATCAAATGAGCAGTTCTTC. Residues: CASSFSTGGSNEQFF. Full variable domain (rest looked up from reference TRBV5-1 and TRBJ2-1): KAGVTQTPRYLIKTRGQQVTLSCSPISGHRSVSWYQQTPGQGLQFLFEYFSETQRNKGNFPGRFSGRQFSNSRSEMNVSTLELGDSALYLCASSFSTGGSNEQFFGPGTRLTVL.

This clonotype has only a few counts. The J gene is TRBJ1-2, the V gene TRBV20-1; D possibly corresponds to TRBD1 (6 bases). Trimming removed 5 bases at V and 7 bases at J, with 17 bases between. CDR3 length: 13 amino acids. Germline CDR1 reads DFQATT; CDR2 reads SNEGSKA (reference sequence). This CDR3 reads CSAGRDTESGYTF. Written as DNA, the CDR3 is TGCAGTGCTGGCCGGGACACCGAGTCTGGCTACACCTTC.

This chain's CDR3 is CASSDPGTSGTFKFF. CDR3 nucleotide sequence: TGTGCCAGCAGTGACCCCGGGACTAGCGGGACCTTTAAGTTCTTC. The J gene is TRBJ2-1, the V gene TRBV6-2 or TRBV6-3, with TRBD2 matching 13 bases. The CDR3 runs 15 residues. After removal of 5 bases from V and 14 bases from J, the junction contained 12 bases not matched to a gene. Germline CDR1 reads MNHEY; CDR2 reads SVGEGT.

This clonotype has just a few counts. V gene TRBV30 combines with J gene TRBJ1-1, with unresolved D. V was cut by 5 bases and J by 8 bases, with 15 bases left in between. CDR3 length: 12 residues. CDR1 GTSNPN and CDR2 SVGIG come from the germline V gene (reference sequence). The CDR3 spells CAWERRLGEAFF. Here the CDR3 DNA reads TGTGCCTGGGAGAGGCGTCTTGGGGAAGCTTTCTTT. Combining the CDR3 with reference TRBV30 and TRBJ1-1 gives the whole variable domain SQTIHQWPATLVQPVGSPLSLECTVEGTSNPNLYWYRQAAGRGLQLLFYSVGIGQISSEVPQNLSASRPQDRQFILSSKKLLLSDSGFYLCAWERRLGEAFFGQGTRLTVV.

This clonotype was detected only a few times. This chain connects TRBV27 to TRBJ1-5; 7 nucleotides align to TRBD1. V dropped 5 bases and J dropped 5; count of bases not matched to a gene: 12. Germline V gene lookup returns CDR1 MNHEY and CDR2 SMNVEV (reference sequence). This CDR3 comprises 16 residues. The CDR3 reads CASSPLYATGDQPQHF. The CDR3 region has the DNA TGTGCCAGCAGTCCCCTCTACGCCACAGGGGATCAGCCCCAGCATTTT.

This clonotype occurred many times. The V gene is TRBV10-3, the J gene TRBJ2-5; the D call may be TRBD1 or TRBD2 (7 bases each). This CDR3 has 15 amino acids. With 3 bases removed from V and 2 bases from J, the gap between germline ends came to 13 bases. CDR1 is ENHRY and CDR2 is SYGVKD in the germline V gene. CDR3 region: CAISDRQGGQETQYF. Written as DNA, the CDR3 is TGTGCCATCAGTGATCGACAGGGAGGGCAAGAGACCCAGTACTTC.

This rearrangement joins TRBV5-1 to TRBJ2-1; 8 bases line up with TRBD2. Germline V gene data show CDR1 as SGHRS and CDR2 as YFSETQ. J lost 14 bases, V lost 4 bases, and 11 bases had no gene match. This CDR3 region has 13 residues. CDR3 DNA sequence: TGCGCCAGCAGCAAGGACCCTAGCGGGTGGGAGTTCTTC. Translated, it gives CASSKDPSGWEFF.

Ten or more counts support this clonotype. CDR3 DNA: TGCGCCAGCAGCCCCGGACTAGCGGGAGGGACCTACGAGCAGTACTTC. It codes for CASSPGLAGGTYEQYF. V and J are TRBV5-1 and TRBJ2-7; 15 bases align to TRBD2. The CDR3 has 16 residues. The trim removed 4 bases at V and 2 bases at J, leaving 4 bases unmatched. Germline CDR1 reads SGHRS; CDR2 reads YFSETQ.

This clonotype came up a few times. The rearrangement links TRBV19 to TRBJ1-5, with D perhaps matching TRBD1 (5 bases). Trimming took off 3 bases at V and 7 bases at J, with 13 bases between the two ends. The CDR3 contains 14 residues. Germline V gene sequence: CDR1 LNHDA, CDR2 SQIVND (reference sequence). The CDR3 DNA reads as TGTGCCAGTAGTATGGGAACAGGTCCGCAGCCCCAGCATTTT. Translation: CASSMGTGPQPQHF. Combining the CDR3 with reference TRBV19 and TRBJ1-5 gives the whole variable domain DGGITQSPKYLFRKEGQNVTLSCEQNLNHDAMYWYRQDPGQGLRLIYYSQIVNDFQKGDIAEGYSVSREKKESFPLTVTSAQKNPTAFYLCASSMGTGPQPQHFGDGTRLSIL.

This clonotype was seen at least ten times. V and J are TRBV29-1 and TRBJ2-2; D possibly corresponds to TRBD2 (5 bases). Germline V lookup: CDR1 SQVTM, CDR2 ANQGSEA. V lost 1 base and J lost 6, with 9 bases in between. The CDR3 contains 13 residues. CDR3 DNA: TGCAGCGTTGAAGGGTACGGGGCCGGGGAGCTGTTTTTT. Protein product: CSVEGYGAGELFF.

This clonotype appeared many times. The chain employs TRBV9 and TRBJ2-7; the match to TRBD2 covers 7 bases. V shed 0 bases and J 1 base; nucleotides not matched to a gene: 1. The germline V gene encodes CDR1 SGDLS and CDR2 YYNGEE. The CDR3 has 14 amino acids. In nucleotides, the CDR3 is TGTGCCAGCAGCGTAGCAGCGGGGTCCTACGAGCAGTACTTC. Residues: CASSVAAGSYEQYF.

The rearrangement joins TRBV20-1 to TRBJ1-4; D uncertain. Trimming cost V 5 bases and J 8 bases, with 18 bases left between them. This CDR3 spans 14 amino acids. Germline lookup yields CDR1 DFQATT and CDR2 SNEGSKA (reference sequence). The CDR3 DNA reads TGCAGTGCTTCCACACCCGGGATAGAGGAAAAACTGTTTTTT. Its protein product is CSASTPGIEEKLFF.

This clonotype was found a few times. The rearrangement joins TRBV7-6 to TRBJ2-7, with D perhaps TRBD2 (5 bases). Deletions cut 1 base from V and 4 bases from J, with 14 bases between. Germline CDR1 is SGHVS and CDR2 is FNYEAQ. The CDR3 covers 15 residues. The CDR3 region is CASSLEEGVVYEQYF. The CDR3 DNA sequence: TGTGCCAGCAGCTTAGAAGAGGGAGTAGTATACGAGCAGTACTTC.

This clonotype has more than one count but fewer than ten. The V call is TRBV27, the J call TRBJ1-1; possible D gene TRBD1, 5 bases. The CDR3 totals 16 residues. The germline V gene has CDR1 MNHEY and CDR2 SMNVEV (reference sequence). V was shortened by 4 bases and J by 3 bases, with 18 bases between the two germline ends. The CDR3 DNA sequence: TGTGCCAGCAGTTCCCTGCTAGGGCGGGGGTACACTGAAGCTTTCTTT. The encoded protein is CASSSLLGRGYTEAFF.

This clonotype showed up many times. CDR3 sequence (DNA): TGTGCCAGCTCACCGGAACTAGCGGGAGGAAAGTACGAGCAGTACTTC. It translates to CASSPELAGGKYEQYF. This chain joins TRBV18 and TRBJ2-7; TRBD2 matches at 12 bases. The trim removed 3 bases at V and 4 bases at J, leaving 7 bases unmatched. CDR1 and CDR2 from the germline V gene are KGHSH and LQKENI. The CDR3 totals 16 residues.

This clonotype was seen more than once but under ten times. The chain has TRBV19 and TRBJ2-3; TRBD2 matches 9 bases. The trim removed 5 bases at V and 5 bases at J, leaving 5 bases unmatched. CDR1 is LNHDA and CDR2 is SQIVND in the germline V gene (reference sequence). This CDR3 is built from 14 residues. Here the CDR3 DNA reads TGTGCCAGTAGTCTTAGCGGGAGCCTAGATACGCAGTATTTT. Its protein is CASSLSGSLDTQYF.